The 4 T cell receptor beta chains presented below share a single source sample, sequenced in a study of blood T cells in healthy people across ages. A second PCR of 7 to 11 cycles used a sample-barcoded 5' primer and a J-beta primer mix. MiXCR, applied by TCRdb to the 5' RACE reads, yields one record per CDR3 protein. The sample lists approximately 900,000 distinct CDR3 sequences; about 44% were seen once. The sequenced material came from blood. These receptors were taken from a man aged 25-45 years in good health.

This chain joins TRBV5-6 and TRBJ2-6; D is tentatively TRBD1 or TRBD2 (6 bases each). The length of the CDR3 is 19 residues. Trimming took off 4 bases at V and 0 bases at J, with 20 bases between the two ends. Germline CDR1 SGHDT, CDR2 YYEEEE. CDR3 DNA: TGTGCCAGCAGCACAATCGGTAGGGGGGCCCGCTCTGGGGCCAACGTCCTGACTTTC. It encodes CASSTIGRGARSGANVLTF.

This clonotype was picked up a small number of times. This chain joins TRBV13 and TRBJ2-7; 16 bases are a match to TRBD2. CDR1 and CDR2 from the germline V gene are PRHDT and FYEKMQ (reference sequence). V shed 5 bases, J shed 4 bases, and the junction held 8 bases outside the gene matches. This CDR3 spans 17 amino acids. CDR3 in amino acids: CASSPGTSGGAFYEQYF. DNA for the CDR3: TGTGCCAGCAGCCCCGGGACTAGCGGGGGGGCCTTTTACGAGCAGTACTTC.

This clonotype was recorded at least ten times. The chain couples TRBV27 to TRBJ1-2; tentative D call: TRBD1 (6 bases). V shed 6 bases and J shed 2 bases, with 10 bases lying between them. CDR3 size: 13 residues. Germline V gives CDR1 MNHEY, CDR2 SMNVEV (reference sequence). CDR3 sequence: CASSFTGNYGYTF. DNA of the CDR3: TGTGCCAGCAGCTTTACAGGGAACTATGGCTACACCTTC.

This chain joins TRBV5-1 and TRBJ2-1; unclear D gene. Trimming cost V 4 bases and J 6 bases, with 17 bases left between them. The CDR3 extends over 15 amino acids. Germline values: CDR1 SGHRS, CDR2 YFSETQ. Written as DNA, the CDR3 is TGCGCCAGCAGCCCCGTGTCAGATCTGCGCAATGAGCAGTTCTTC. Translated: CASSPVSDLRNEQFF.